This T cell receptor (beta chain) derives from a study of regulatory T cells in long-lasting Graves disease. Construction of the TCR beta libraries employed iRepertoire HTBI primers in conjunction with Arm-PCR of CDR3 regions. MiXCR, applied by TCRdb to the multiplex PCR reads, yields one record per CDR3 protein. The sample yields 530,000 or so distinct CDR3 sequences, roughly a sixth seen once. CDR3 length: 12 amino acids. The V and J ends lost 6 bases and 11 bases respectively, with 16 bases between them. The time point: newly diagnosed GD, antithyroid drugs for less than 3 months. From PBMCs, RNA was extracted and then used to make the TCR library. These data were also reused for a study on T cells in Graves' hyperthyroidism and ophthalmopathy.

This material consisted of peripheral blood mononuclear cells (PBMCs), taken at new diagnosis, from a patient treated with antithyroid drugs. This chain joins TRBV12-3 or TRBV12-4 and TRBJ1-1; TRBD1 is a possible D gene (5 bases). The receptor was derived from a man younger than 35 with Graves disease. CDR3 nucleotides: TGTGCCAGCAGAGCCCCAGGGACGGCGGCTTTCTTT. It translates to CASRAPGTAAFF.